The 27 T cell receptor beta chains reported below all come from one sample, sequenced in a study of shared clonotypes between healthy human individuals. Naive-designated CD8 cells lacked CD45RO, were positively enriched for CCR7, and omitted terminally differentiated effector memory CD45RA+ cells. The data were produced by immunoSEQ multiplex PCR, yet TCRdb's version contains in-frame clones alone and is incomplete. The top ten clones hold about 1.6% of a sample with about 2.2 million clones, just over 90% of them seen once. Sequencing input: naive CD8+ T cells from PBMCs. These receptors all stem from a man between 18 and 35 years old in good health. Some clones in this sample may be carry-over from other donors' samples.

The sample holds one count of this clone. The rearrangement uses TRBV11-2 and TRBJ2-1, with 10 bases aligning to TRBD2. The V gene end was trimmed by 4 bases and the J gene end by 6 bases; junction bases not matched to a gene: 12. The length of the CDR3 is 17 residues. CDR1 and CDR2 from the germline V gene are SGHAT and FQNNGV. The CDR3 loop reads CASSWVRSSGSPNEQFF. CDR3 bases: TGTGCCAGCAGCTGGGTCAGATCTAGCGGGAGCCCCAATGAGCAGTTCTTC.

The chain employs TRBV7-8 and TRBJ2-7; possibly TRBD1 or TRBD2 for D (5 bases each). Germline lookup yields CDR1 SGHVS and CDR2 FQNEAQ. The V gene lost 2 bases and the J gene lost 3 bases, with 17 bases spanning the gap. This CDR3 region has 16 residues. This CDR3 is CASSLWSGPEVYEQYF. CDR3 in DNA: TGTGCCAGCAGCTTATGGTCGGGACCCGAGGTCTACGAGCAGTACTTC.

This clone was recorded only once. The gene calls are TRBV6-6 and TRBJ1-1; D is ambiguous. This CDR3 contains 15 residues. The V gene lost 0 bases and the J gene lost 0 bases, with 8 bases spanning the gap. Germline V gene sequence: CDR1 MNHNY, CDR2 SVGAGI (reference sequence). The CDR3 region is CASSYSITMNTEAFF. Written as DNA, the CDR3 is TGTGCCAGCAGTTACTCGATAACCATGAACACTGAAGCTTTCTTT.

This chain links TRBV5-1 with TRBJ1-2, with 7 bases identical to TRBD1. The CDR3 spans 17 residues. Germline V gene data show CDR1 as SGHRS and CDR2 as YFSETQ. V gave up 4 bases and J gave up 3 bases; unmatched junction bases: 15. The CDR3 protein is CASSHTSFSGTDYGYTF. The DNA of the CDR3 is TGCGCCAGCAGCCACACGTCTTTCTCCGGGACAGACTATGGCTACACCTTC.

Regarding this clone: Germline and junction disagree at one end, which may indicate a read error. The rearrangement joins TRBV7-8 to TRBJ2-1; no firm D call. CDR3 length: 15 residues. Looked up from germline, CDR1 is SGHVS and CDR2 is FQNEAQ. CDR3 in amino acids: CASSLGPSGDNEQFF. DNA of the CDR3: TGTGCCAGCAGTTTAGGGCCCTCTGGGGACAATGAGCAGTTCTTC. The entire variable domain, with the rest obtained from reference TRBV7-8 and TRBJ2-1, is as follows: GAGVSQSPRYKVAKRGQDVALRCDPISGHVSLFWYQQALGQGPEFLTYFQNEAQLDKSGLPSDRFFAERPEGSVSTLKIQRTQQEDSAVYLCASSLGPSGDNEQFFGPGTRLTVL.

The gene calls are TRBV28 and TRBJ2-2, with 10 bases that match TRBD2. Germline CDR1 is MDHEN and CDR2 is SYDVKM. V gave up 3 bases and J gave up 5 bases; unmatched junction bases: 9. The CDR3 is 17 residues long. In nucleotides, the CDR3 is TGTGCCAGCAGTTTGGGTCTAGCGGGAGATAGAACCGGGGAGCTGTTTTTT. Translation: CASSLGLAGDRTGELFF.

The rearrangement uses TRBV29-1 and TRBJ2-1; D not resolved. Trimming left V 4 bases short and J 8 bases short, with 18 bases between. There are 14 residues in the CDR3. Germline V CDR1 and CDR2: SQVTM, ANQGSEA. The CDR3 sequence: CSVVAGSVGHEQFF. The CDR3, as DNA: TGCAGCGTTGTAGCAGGATCGGTAGGCCATGAGCAGTTCTTC.

The chain uses TRBV27 and TRBJ1-1; D is ambiguous. Looked up from germline, CDR1 is MNHEY and CDR2 is SMNVEV (reference sequence). Trimming stripped 4 bases from V and 3 bases from J, with 9 bases between. CDR3 length equals 13 residues. CDR3 in amino acids: CASSWSKDTEAFF. CDR3 nucleotides: TGTGCCAGCAGTTGGTCGAAGGACACTGAAGCTTTCTTT.

The chain recombines TRBV7-9 with TRBJ2-1, with D tentatively TRBD1 (7 bases). CDR3 length equals 15 residues. Germline CDR1 reads SEHNR; CDR2 reads FQNEAQ (reference sequence). V lost 3 bases, J lost 5 bases, and 14 bases lay in between. CDR3: CASSFFGRGDNEQFF. DNA of the CDR3: TGTGCCAGCAGCTTCTTCGGCAGGGGGGACAATGAGCAGTTCTTC. The whole variable domain, remainder taken from reference TRBV7-9 and TRBJ2-1, is DTGVSQNPRHKITKRGQNVTFRCDPISEHNRLYWYRQTLGQGPEFLTYFQNEAQLEKSRLLSDRFSAERPKGSFSTLEIQRTEQGDSAMYLCASSFFGRGDNEQFFGPGTRLTVL.

V usage is TRBV5-5 and J usage is TRBJ2-1, with 9 bases lining up with TRBD1. CDR1 and CDR2 (germline): SGHKS, YYEKEE (reference sequence). The CDR3 loop spans 19 amino acids. Trimming at V came to 1 base and at J to 8 bases, leaving 19 bases not matched to a gene. This CDR3 is CASSLTYPTYRGRGYEQFF. The CDR3 DNA sequence: TGTGCCAGCAGCTTGACCTACCCGACATACAGGGGGCGCGGGTATGAGCAGTTCTTC.

V usage is TRBV25-1 and J usage is TRBJ1-1; D perhaps matches TRBD1 (5 bases). CDR1 is MGHDK and CDR2 is SYGVNS in the germline V gene. This CDR3 spans 13 amino acids. V lost 1 base, J lost 6 bases, and 9 bases lay in between. The CDR3 DNA sequence: TGTGCCAGCAGTGAATTCGCAGGGCCTGAAGCTTTCTTT. It translates to CASSEFAGPEAFF.

The CDR3, as DNA: TGCGCCAGCAGCCAATATGAAGGGAATGCCCTAGGAAACACCATATATTTT. It translates to CASSQYEGNALGNTIYF. V and J are TRBV4-1 and TRBJ1-3, with D unresolved. This CDR3 has 17 amino acids. Germline lookup yields CDR1 MGHRA and CDR2 YSYEKL. V dropped 2 bases and J dropped 4 bases, with 18 bases sitting between them.

V and J are TRBV7-9 and TRBJ2-7; 11 bases align to TRBD2. This CDR3 region has 16 residues. J was trimmed by 7 bases and V by 1 base; bases with no gene match: 9. Per the germline V gene, CDR1 is SEHNR and CDR2 is FQNEAQ (reference sequence). CDR3 residues: CASSLVTSGSLGEQYF. CDR3 DNA: TGTGCCAGCAGCTTAGTCACTAGCGGGAGTTTAGGGGAGCAGTACTTC.

The V gene is TRBV28, the J gene TRBJ2-7; D ambiguous. CDR3 length equals 14 residues. Trimming pared 10 bases from V and 5 bases from J, leaving 21 bases between. Germline V CDR1 and CDR2: MDHEN, SYDVKM. The CDR3 nucleotides are TGTGCCACCAGAGTAATTTTAGGTCCGCACGAGCAGTACTTC. It yields the protein CATRVILGPHEQYF. The variable domain in full, with the rest retrieved from reference TRBV28 and TRBJ2-7, is DVKVTQSSRYLVKRTGEKVFLECVQDMDHENMFWYRQDPGLGLRLIYFSYDVKMKEKGDIPEGYSVSREKKERFSLILESASTNQTSMYLCATRVILGPHEQYFGPGTRLTVT.

The chain combines TRBV28 with TRBJ2-7; 8 nucleotides agree with TRBD2. CDR1 and CDR2 (germline): MDHEN, SYDVKM. This CDR3 comprises 15 residues. V lost 6 bases, J lost 2 bases, and 9 bases stayed unmatched. The CDR3 loop is CASSRLREGPYEQYF. The CDR3 nucleotides are TGTGCCAGCAGCCGTCTCCGGGAGGGCCCCTACGAGCAGTACTTC. The full variable domain, completed using reference TRBV28 and TRBJ2-7, is DVKVTQSSRYLVKRTGEKVFLECVQDMDHENMFWYRQDPGLGLRLIYFSYDVKMKEKGDIPEGYSVSREKKERFSLILESASTNQTSMYLCASSRLREGPYEQYFGPGTRLTVT.

This clone was seen a few times. The chain couples TRBV27 to TRBJ1-2; 8 bases agree with TRBD1. Looked up from germline, CDR1 is MNHEY and CDR2 is SMNVEV (reference sequence). J lost 3 bases, V lost 5 bases, and 8 bases had no gene match. There are 15 residues in the CDR3. The CDR3, as DNA: TGTGCCAGCAGTATGCAGGGGGCTAGGGACTATGGCTACACCTTC. It is translated as CASSMQGARDYGYTF.

On this clone: The same CDR3 also results from other DNA sequences found in this sample. This sequence joins TRBV27 and TRBJ2-4, with D unresolved. The CDR3 covers 14 residues. V gave up 4 bases and J gave up 0 bases, with 7 bases separating them. Germline lookup yields CDR1 MNHEY and CDR2 SMNVEV (reference sequence). The CDR3 region has the DNA TGTGCCAGCAGTTCGATCCTAGCCAAAAACATTCAGTACTTC. It yields the protein CASSSILAKNIQYF.

The chain links TRBV28 to TRBJ1-5; D gene unclear. Between the trimmed V and J ends, which lost 7 bases and 4 bases, there was a span of 14 bases. CDR1 MDHEN and CDR2 SYDVKM come from the germline V gene. The CDR3 loop spans 14 amino acids. The CDR3 loop reads CASTPWRENQPQHF. The CDR3 DNA sequence: TGTGCCAGCACCCCGTGGAGGGAAAATCAGCCCCAGCATTTT.

This chain links TRBV18 with TRBJ2-6; a weak D match, TRBD1 (5 bases). This CDR3 is built from 19 residues. The germline CDR1 and CDR2 sequences are KGHSH and LQKENI. The germline V and J ends were trimmed by 0 bases and 1 base, with 16 bases remaining between them. The DNA for the CDR3 is TGTGCCAGCTCACCACCCGGACACGCCGCCCTGTCTGGGGCCAACGTCCTGACTTTC. As protein: CASSPPGHAALSGANVLTF.

V gene TRBV4-2 combines with J gene TRBJ2-1; 9 nucleotides align to TRBD2. Looked up from germline, CDR1 is LGHNA and CDR2 is YNFKEQ. After removal of 4 bases from V and 0 bases from J, the junction contained 1 base not matched to a gene. This CDR3 region has 15 residues. The CDR3 here is CASSPAGGSYNEQFF. CDR3 nucleotides: TGTGCCAGCAGCCCAGCGGGAGGCTCCTACAATGAGCAGTTCTTC.

The V and J genes are TRBV7-2 and TRBJ2-1; 14 nucleotides agree with TRBD2. The CDR3 runs 19 residues. Per the germline V gene, CDR1 is SGHTA and CDR2 is FQGNSA. V was pared by 5 bases and J by 1 base, with 10 bases of the junction left unmatched. The CDR3 spells CASSLRLAGGPLSYNEQFF. The CDR3 DNA is TGTGCCAGCAGCCTGAGACTAGCGGGAGGGCCGTTGTCCTACAATGAGCAGTTCTTC.

The chain carries TRBV7-6 and TRBJ2-1; no clear D gene. Germline V CDR1 and CDR2: SGHVS, FNYEAQ. The V end lost 0 bases, the J end lost 2 bases, and 5 bases lay between the germline ends. This CDR3 has 14 amino acids. The CDR3 nucleotides are TGTGCCAGCAGCTTAGCACAGCCCTACAATGAGCAGTTCTTC. It translates to CASSLAQPYNEQFF.

The chain combines TRBV11-2 with TRBJ2-7; 8 bases line up with TRBD1. V lost 5 bases and J lost 0; bases outside the gene matches: 9. The CDR3 covers 16 residues. Per germline, CDR1 SGHAT and CDR2 FQNNGV. The CDR3 DNA reads TGTGCCAGCAGCGGACGGACAGGGCAAAGCTCCTACGAGCAGTACTTC. Amino acids: CASSGRTGQSSYEQYF.

V and J are TRBV5-1 and TRBJ2-1; 8 bases are shared with TRBD1. The CDR3 runs to 13 residues. Germline-derived CDR1 and CDR2 are SGHRS and YFSETQ. The V segment lost 4 bases and the J segment 7 bases; nucleotides outside the gene matches: 4. CDR3 bases: TGCGCCAGCAGCGGGTGGGACAGGAATGAGCAGTTCTTC. Protein product: CASSGWDRNEQFF.

The chain employs TRBV29-1 and TRBJ2-7; TRBD1 aligns across 11 bases. The ends lost 4 bases at V and 11 bases at J; junction bases unmatched: 13. The CDR3 runs 14 residues. Germline V gene sequence: CDR1 SQVTM, CDR2 ANQGSEA. CDR3 nucleotide sequence: TGCAGCGTTGGAGGACAGGGGGCGAGCGGGGTGGAGTACTTC. This codes for CSVGGQGASGVEYF.

J is TRBJ2-7 and V is TRBV4-1; TRBD1 is a possible D gene (5 bases). The CDR3 is 15 amino acids. V lost 1 base, J lost 6 bases, and 16 bases lay in between. The germline V gene has CDR1 MGHRA and CDR2 YSYEKL. The CDR3 DNA sequence: TGCGCCAGCAGCCAAGGATTCGGTGGGGCCGGCGAGCAGTACTTC. This sequence encodes CASSQGFGGAGEQYF.

CDR3 nucleotide sequence: TGCGCCAGCAGCTTTTTCCGGGACAGGGGCGCTCGGGAGACCCAGTACTTC. Its translation is CASSFFRDRGARETQYF. The chain is built from TRBV5-1 and TRBJ2-5, with 10 bases aligning to TRBD1. Losses at the gene ends were 2 bases for V and 5 bases for J; bases not matched to a gene: 12. The CDR3 runs to 17 residues. Germline V gene data show CDR1 as SGHRS and CDR2 as YFSETQ.